A single sample is the source of the 15 T cell receptor beta chains below, sequenced in a study of neurological immune-mediated disorders. TCRdb reprocessed the 5' RACE reads with MiXCR, giving one entry per CDR3 protein. The table lists about 30,000 distinct CDR3 sequences, roughly 15% of them singletons. Sequencing was done on a sample of PBMCs. All receptors come from a man between 65 and 85 years old in good health.

Ten or more counts support this clonotype. CDR3 sequence (DNA): TGTGCCAGCAGTCATCAAACAGGGTCTACCCAGCCCCAGCATTTT. Protein: CASSHQTGSTQPQHF. The V call is TRBV12-3 or TRBV12-4, the J call TRBJ1-5; tentative D call: TRBD1 (6 bases). V was pared by 5 bases and J by 7 bases, with 18 bases between. This CDR3 contains 15 residues.

This clonotype was counted ten times or more. The chain carries TRBV5-1 and TRBJ1-3; D possibly corresponds to TRBD1 (5 bases). The CDR3 consists of 14 residues. The germline V gene encodes CDR1 SGHRS and CDR2 YFSETQ. Trimming left V 3 bases short and J 0 bases short, with 7 bases between. Here the CDR3 DNA reads TGCGCCAGCAGCTCGGGGGTCTCTGGAAACACCATATATTTT. Translation: CASSSGVSGNTIYF.

The V and J genes are TRBV3-1 and TRBJ2-6; D is undetermined. This CDR3 region has 16 residues. Trimming removed 2 bases from V and 0 bases from J, with 8 bases in between. The germline gives CDR1 LGHDT, CDR2 YNNKEL (reference sequence). The CDR3 loop reads CASSQLPSSGANVLTF. The CDR3 DNA follows: TGTGCCAGCAGCCAACTTCCTAGCTCTGGGGCCAACGTCCTGACTTTC.

This clonotype was recorded at least ten times. The chain is built from TRBV5-1 and TRBJ2-7; D is possibly TRBD2 (7 bases). Germline CDR1 reads SGHRS; CDR2 reads YFSETQ. The CDR3 contains 15 residues. V dropped 0 bases and J dropped 6 bases, with 16 bases sitting between them. The CDR3 region is CASSLDWGGGVEQYF. The CDR3, as DNA: TGCGCCAGCAGCTTGGACTGGGGGGGCGGTGTCGAGCAGTACTTC.

This clonotype was observed many times. This chain uses TRBV24-1 with TRBJ2-5, with 8 positions matching TRBD1. V lost 0 bases to trimming and J lost 5 bases; unmatched junction nucleotides: 7. The germline gives CDR1 KGHDR, CDR2 SFDVKD. The CDR3 totals 16 residues. CDR3 in amino acids: CATSDLAPSGGETQYF. The DNA for the CDR3 is TGTGCCACCAGTGATTTGGCTCCTTCAGGGGGCGAGACCCAGTACTTC.

The chain couples TRBV6-5 to TRBJ2-7, with D maybe TRBD2 (5 bases). CDR1 is MNHEY and CDR2 is SVGAGI in the germline V gene. V dropped 4 bases and J dropped 2 bases, with 9 bases sitting between them. There are 13 residues in the CDR3. CDR3 region: CASSSDLPYEQYF. DNA of the CDR3: TGTGCCAGCAGTTCGGACTTGCCCTACGAGCAGTACTTC.

Turning to this clonotype: Relative to the germline gene, one junction end is altered; a read error may explain this. The chain links TRBV11-2 to TRBJ2-1; maybe TRBD2 (5 bases). This CDR3 is built from 15 residues. Germline CDR1 reads SGHAT; CDR2 reads FQNNGV. The CDR3 region is CANSLGTSGYNEQFF. The CDR3 DNA reads TGTGCCAACAGCTTAGGAACTAGTGGTTACAATGAGCAGTTCTTC. The variable domain in full, with the rest retrieved from reference TRBV11-2 and TRBJ2-1, is EAGVAQSPRYKIIEKRQSVAFWCNPISGHATLYWYQQILGQGPKLLIQFQNNGVVDDSQLPKDRFSAERLKGVDSTLKIQPAKLEDSAVYLCANSLGTSGYNEQFFGPGTRLTVL.

This clonotype was found many times. V is TRBV7-9 and J is TRBJ1-1; TRBD1 agrees at 9 bases. Trimming at V came to 5 bases and at J to 3 bases, leaving 7 bases not matched to a gene. Germline V lookup: CDR1 SEHNR, CDR2 FQNEAQ (reference sequence). The CDR3 has 15 residues. The CDR3 protein is CASSPRQGGDTEAFF. The CDR3 region has the DNA TGTGCCAGCAGCCCCAGACAGGGGGGGGACACTGAAGCTTTCTTT.

The gene calls are TRBV7-8 and TRBJ1-5; 11 nucleotides line up with TRBD1. This CDR3 comprises 16 residues. V was clipped by 4 bases and J by 4 bases; unmatched bases: 6. CDR1 SGHVS and CDR2 FQNEAQ come from the germline V gene. The DNA of the CDR3 is TGTGCCAGCAGCTCTGGACAGGGGGCTTGGAATCAGCCCCAGCATTTT. Translating it yields CASSSGQGAWNQPQHF.

This clonotype was seen a handful of times. The V gene is TRBV10-3, the J gene TRBJ2-1; a possible D gene is TRBD1 (5 bases). There are 17 residues in the CDR3. Germline V CDR1 and CDR2: ENHRY, SYGVKD. V was clipped by 0 bases and J by 0 bases, with 12 bases between them. This chain's CDR3 is CAISESGRQSSYNEQFF. CDR3 coding DNA: TGTGCCATCAGTGAGTCCGGGCGACAGAGCTCCTACAATGAGCAGTTCTTC.

This clonotype came up many times. The genes are TRBV6-6 and TRBJ2-7, with TRBD2 as a possible D gene (7 bases). The CDR3 has 17 residues. V lost 6 bases to trimming and J lost 0 bases, with 21 bases between them. CDR1 is MNHNY and CDR2 is SVGAGI in the germline V gene (reference sequence). The CDR3 nucleotides read TGTGCCAGCAGCCAGGGGAGGCGGGGGCCGAGCTCCTACGAGCAGTACTTC. It specifies CASSQGRRGPSSYEQYF.

Many counts were recorded for this clonotype. The rearrangement joins TRBV5-1 to TRBJ2-7, with D maybe TRBD1 (6 bases). Trimming removed 7 bases from V and 2 bases from J, with 13 bases in between. Germline loops: CDR1 SGHRS, CDR2 YFSETQ. The CDR3 consists of 13 residues. CDR3 nucleotide sequence: TGCGCCAGCTCTGTGACAGGCGCCTACGAGCAGTACTTC. Its protein is CASSVTGAYEQYF.

This clonotype has at least ten counts. The chain recombines TRBV7-8 with TRBJ2-5; D is possibly TRBD1 (6 bases). CDR3 length equals 13 residues. Germline loops: CDR1 SGHVS, CDR2 FQNEAQ. With 4 bases removed from V and 5 bases from J, the gap between germline ends came to 11 bases. The CDR3 DNA sequence: TGTGCCAGCAGCTCAGACAGGCAGGAGACCCAGTACTTC. It codes for CASSSDRQETQYF.

This clonotype occurred many times. The chain recombines TRBV11-3 with TRBJ1-1; D remains ambiguous. Germline assignment: CDR1 SGHNT and CDR2 YENEEA. There are 14 residues in the CDR3. The V gene lost 4 bases and the J gene lost 0 bases, with 9 bases spanning the gap. The CDR3 DNA is TGTGCCAGCAGCTGGCGACACCTGAACACTGAAGCTTTCTTT. This gives the protein CASSWRHLNTEAFF.

This clonotype was seen many times. The rearrangement links TRBV6-1 to TRBJ1-2; D ambiguous. Trimming took off 3 bases at V and 7 bases at J, with 15 bases between the two ends. CDR1 and CDR2 from the germline V gene are MNHNS and SASEGT. This CDR3 is 14 amino acids long. CDR3 region: CASSDSDKLTGYTF. The CDR3 DNA reads TGTGCCAGCAGTGATTCCGACAAGCTGACTGGCTACACCTTC.